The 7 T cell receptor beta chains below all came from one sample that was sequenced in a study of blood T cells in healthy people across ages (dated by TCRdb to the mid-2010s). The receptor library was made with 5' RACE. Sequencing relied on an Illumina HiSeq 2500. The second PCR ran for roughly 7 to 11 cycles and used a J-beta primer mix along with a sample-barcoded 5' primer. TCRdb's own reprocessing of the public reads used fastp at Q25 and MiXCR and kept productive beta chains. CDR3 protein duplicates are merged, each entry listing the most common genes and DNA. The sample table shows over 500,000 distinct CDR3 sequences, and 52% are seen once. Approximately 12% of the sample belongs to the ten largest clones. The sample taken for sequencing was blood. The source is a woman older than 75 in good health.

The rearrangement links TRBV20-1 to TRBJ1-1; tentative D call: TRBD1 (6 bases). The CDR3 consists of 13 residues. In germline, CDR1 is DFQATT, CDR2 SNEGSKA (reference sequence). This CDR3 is CSPRGQMNTEAFF. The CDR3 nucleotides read TGCAGCCCCAGGGGTCAGATGAACACTGAAGCTTTCTTT.

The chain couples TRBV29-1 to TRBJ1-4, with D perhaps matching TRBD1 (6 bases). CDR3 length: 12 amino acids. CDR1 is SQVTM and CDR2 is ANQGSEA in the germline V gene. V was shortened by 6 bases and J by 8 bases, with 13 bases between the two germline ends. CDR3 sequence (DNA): TGCAGCGTGGGGCAGGGGCGGGAAAAACTGTTTTTT. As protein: CSVGQGREKLFF.

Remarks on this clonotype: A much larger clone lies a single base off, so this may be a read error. CDR3 DNA sequence: TGTGCCAGCGGGAAACCCACAGAGACGCAGTATTTT. Translated, it gives CASGKPTETQYF. The gene calls are TRBV7-3 and TRBJ2-3; D gene uncertain. The CDR3 has 12 residues. CDR1 SGHTA and CDR2 FQGTGA come from the germline V gene.

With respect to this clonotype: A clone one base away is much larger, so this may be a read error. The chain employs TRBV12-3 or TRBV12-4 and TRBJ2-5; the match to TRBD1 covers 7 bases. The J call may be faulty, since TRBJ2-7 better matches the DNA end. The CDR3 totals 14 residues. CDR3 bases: TGTGCCAGCAGTAAAACGGGACAGTGGAACGAGCAGTACTTC. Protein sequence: CASSKTGQWNEQYF.

The CDR3 nucleotides are TGCAGTGCTATCAATTCGGCAGATACGCAGTATTTT. It specifies CSAINSADTQYF. The chain has TRBV20-1 and TRBJ2-3; D is undetermined. The ends were cut back, 4 bases at V and 4 bases at J, with 9 bases in the middle. The CDR3 runs to 12 residues. In germline, CDR1 is DFQATT, CDR2 SNEGSKA (reference sequence).

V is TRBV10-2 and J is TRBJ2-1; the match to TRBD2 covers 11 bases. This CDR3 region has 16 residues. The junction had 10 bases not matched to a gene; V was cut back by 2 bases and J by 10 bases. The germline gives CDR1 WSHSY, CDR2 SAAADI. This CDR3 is CASSEAGTSGSYEQFF. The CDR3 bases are TGCGCCAGCAGTGAGGCCGGGACTAGCGGCTCCTACGAGCAGTTCTTC.

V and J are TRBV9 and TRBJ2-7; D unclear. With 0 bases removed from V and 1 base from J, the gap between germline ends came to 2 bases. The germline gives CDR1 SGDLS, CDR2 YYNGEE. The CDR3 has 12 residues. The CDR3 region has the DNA TGTGCCAGCAGCGTAGTGTCCTACGAGCAGTACTTC. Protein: CASSVVSYEQYF.